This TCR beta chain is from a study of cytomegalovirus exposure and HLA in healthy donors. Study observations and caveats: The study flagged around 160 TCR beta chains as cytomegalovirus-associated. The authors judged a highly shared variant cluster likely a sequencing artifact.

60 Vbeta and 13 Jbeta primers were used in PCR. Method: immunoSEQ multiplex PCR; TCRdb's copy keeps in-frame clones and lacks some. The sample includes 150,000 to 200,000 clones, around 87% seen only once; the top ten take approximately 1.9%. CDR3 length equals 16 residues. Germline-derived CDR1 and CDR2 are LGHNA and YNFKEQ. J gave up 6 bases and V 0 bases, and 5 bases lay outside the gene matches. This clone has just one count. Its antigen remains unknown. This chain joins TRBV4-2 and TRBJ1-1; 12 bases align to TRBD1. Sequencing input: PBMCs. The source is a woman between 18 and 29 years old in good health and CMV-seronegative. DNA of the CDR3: TGTGCCAGCAGCCAAGATCCGGGACAGGGGGCCTCTGAAGCTTTCTTT. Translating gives CASSQDPGQGASEAFF.